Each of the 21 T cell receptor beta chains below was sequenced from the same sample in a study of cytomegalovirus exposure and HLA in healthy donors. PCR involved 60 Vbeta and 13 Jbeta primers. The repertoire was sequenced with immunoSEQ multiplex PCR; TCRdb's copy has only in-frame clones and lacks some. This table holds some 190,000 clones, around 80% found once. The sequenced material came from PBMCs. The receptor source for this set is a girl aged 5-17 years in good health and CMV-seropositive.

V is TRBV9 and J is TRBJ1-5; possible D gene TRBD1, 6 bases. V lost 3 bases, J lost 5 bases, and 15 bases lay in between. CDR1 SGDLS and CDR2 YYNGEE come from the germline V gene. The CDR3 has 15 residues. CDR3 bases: TGTGCCAGCAGCGCTGACGGGGGGCCCTATCAGCCCCAGCATTTT. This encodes CASSADGGPYQPQHF.

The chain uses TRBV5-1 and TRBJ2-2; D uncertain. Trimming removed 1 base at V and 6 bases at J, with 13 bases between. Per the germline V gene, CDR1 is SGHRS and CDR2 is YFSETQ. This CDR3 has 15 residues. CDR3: CASSLRVGQPGELFF. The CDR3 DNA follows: TGCGCCAGCAGCTTGCGTGTTGGGCAGCCCGGGGAGCTGTTTTTT.

CDR3 amino acids: CASSSDRGHEQYF. CDR3 in DNA: TGTGCCAGCAGCTCGGACAGGGGGCACGAGCAGTACTTC. This chain uses TRBV5-4 with TRBJ2-7; TRBD1 matches at 11 bases. Trimming removed 3 bases from V and 5 bases from J; junction bases left unmatched: 1. Germline V gene sequence: CDR1 SGHNT, CDR2 YYREEE (reference sequence). The CDR3 covers 13 residues.

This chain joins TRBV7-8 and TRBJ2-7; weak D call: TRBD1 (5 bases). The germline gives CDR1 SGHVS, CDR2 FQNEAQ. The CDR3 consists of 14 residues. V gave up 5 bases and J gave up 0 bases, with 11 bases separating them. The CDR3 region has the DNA TGTGCCAGCAGCAGTCGACAGAGCTCCTACGAGCAGTACTTC. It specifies CASSSRQSSYEQYF.

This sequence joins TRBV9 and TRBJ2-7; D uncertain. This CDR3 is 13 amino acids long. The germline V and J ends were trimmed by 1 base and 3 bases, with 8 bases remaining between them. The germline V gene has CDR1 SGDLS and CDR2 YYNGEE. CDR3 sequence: CASSVSGGYEQYF. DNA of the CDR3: TGTGCCAGCAGCGTATCGGGTGGCTACGAGCAGTACTTC.

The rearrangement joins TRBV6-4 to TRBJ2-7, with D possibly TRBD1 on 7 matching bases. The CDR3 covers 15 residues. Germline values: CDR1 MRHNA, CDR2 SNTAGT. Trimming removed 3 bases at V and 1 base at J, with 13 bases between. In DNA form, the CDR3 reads TGTGCCAGCAGTGAAGGAGGGGACAGTTCCTACGAGCAGTACTTC. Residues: CASSEGGDSSYEQYF.

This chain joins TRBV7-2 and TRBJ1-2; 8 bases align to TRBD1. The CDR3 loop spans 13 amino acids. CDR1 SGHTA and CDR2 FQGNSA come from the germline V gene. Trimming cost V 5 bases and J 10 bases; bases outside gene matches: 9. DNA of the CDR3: TGTGCCAGCAGCACATGGACAGGGCAAGTCTACACCTTC. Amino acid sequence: CASSTWTGQVYTF. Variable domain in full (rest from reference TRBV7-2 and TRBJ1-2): GAGVSQSPSNKVTEKGKDVELRCDPISGHTALYWYRQSLGQGLEFLIYFQGNSAPDKSGLPSDRFSAERTGGSVSTLTIQRTQQEDSAVYLCASSTWTGQVYTFGSGTRLTVV.

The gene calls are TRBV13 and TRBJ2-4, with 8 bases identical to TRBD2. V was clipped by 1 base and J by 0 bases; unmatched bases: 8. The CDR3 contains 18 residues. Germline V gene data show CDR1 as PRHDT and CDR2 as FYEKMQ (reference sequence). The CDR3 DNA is TGTGCCAGCAGCTTAGTAGCGGGACGCACCCTAGCCAAAAACATTCAGTACTTC. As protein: CASSLVAGRTLAKNIQYF.

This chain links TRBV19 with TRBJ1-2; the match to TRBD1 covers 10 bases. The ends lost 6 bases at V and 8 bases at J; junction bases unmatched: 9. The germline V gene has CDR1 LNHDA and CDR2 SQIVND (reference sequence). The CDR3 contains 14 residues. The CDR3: CASRTGTGAGGYTF. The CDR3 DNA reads TGTGCCAGTAGAACCGGGACAGGGGCCGGCGGCTACACCTTC.

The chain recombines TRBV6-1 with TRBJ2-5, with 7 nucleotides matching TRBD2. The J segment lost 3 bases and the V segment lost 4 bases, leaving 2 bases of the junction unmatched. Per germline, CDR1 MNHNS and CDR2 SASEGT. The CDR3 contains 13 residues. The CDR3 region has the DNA TGTGCCAGCAGTGGCGGACTAGAAGAGACCCAGTACTTC. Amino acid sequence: CASSGGLEETQYF.

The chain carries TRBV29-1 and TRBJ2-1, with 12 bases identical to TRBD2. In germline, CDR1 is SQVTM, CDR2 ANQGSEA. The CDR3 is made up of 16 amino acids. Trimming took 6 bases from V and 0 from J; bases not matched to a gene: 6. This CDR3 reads CSVSSGRVSSYNEQFF. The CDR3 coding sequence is TGCAGCGTATCTAGCGGGAGGGTAAGCTCCTACAATGAGCAGTTCTTC.

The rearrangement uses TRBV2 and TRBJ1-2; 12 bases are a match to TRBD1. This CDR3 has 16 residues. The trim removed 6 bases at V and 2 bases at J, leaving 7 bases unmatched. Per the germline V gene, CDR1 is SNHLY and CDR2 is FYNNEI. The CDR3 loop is CASSILGQGANYGYTF. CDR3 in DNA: TGTGCCAGCAGCATATTGGGACAGGGGGCCAACTATGGCTACACCTTC.

Here the CDR3 reads CASSELAGPYNEQFF. The DNA for the CDR3 is TGCGCCAGCAGTGAGCTAGCGGGACCTTACAATGAGCAGTTCTTC. The chain links TRBV10-2 to TRBJ2-1, with TRBD2 identical over 9 bases. V gave up 2 bases and J gave up 4 bases; unmatched junction bases: 3. The CDR3 is made up of 15 amino acids. Germline V gene lookup returns CDR1 WSHSY and CDR2 SAAADI.

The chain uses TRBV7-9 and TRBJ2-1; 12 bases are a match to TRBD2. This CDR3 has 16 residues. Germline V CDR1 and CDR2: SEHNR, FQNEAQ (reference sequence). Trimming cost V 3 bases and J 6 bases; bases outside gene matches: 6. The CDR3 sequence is CASSFLLAGGLNEQFF. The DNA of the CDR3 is TGTGCCAGCAGCTTTTTACTAGCGGGAGGCCTCAATGAGCAGTTCTTC. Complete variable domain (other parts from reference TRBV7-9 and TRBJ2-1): DTGVSQNPRHKITKRGQNVTFRCDPISEHNRLYWYRQTLGQGPEFLTYFQNEAQLEKSRLLSDRFSAERPKGSFSTLEIQRTEQGDSAMYLCASSFLLAGGLNEQFFGPGTRLTVL.

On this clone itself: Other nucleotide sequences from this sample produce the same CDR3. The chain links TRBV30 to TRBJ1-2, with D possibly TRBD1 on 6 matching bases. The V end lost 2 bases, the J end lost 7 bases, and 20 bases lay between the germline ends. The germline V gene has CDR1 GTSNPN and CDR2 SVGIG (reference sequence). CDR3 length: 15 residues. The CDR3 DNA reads TGTGCCTGGAGTAATACAGGGCTGGGGAGGGTTGGCTACACCTTC. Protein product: CAWSNTGLGRVGYTF.

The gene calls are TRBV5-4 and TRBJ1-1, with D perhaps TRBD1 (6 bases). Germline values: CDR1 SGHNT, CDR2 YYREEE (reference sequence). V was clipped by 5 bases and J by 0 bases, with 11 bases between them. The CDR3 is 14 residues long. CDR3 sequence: CASRVDSMNTEAFF. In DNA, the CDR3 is TGTGCCAGCAGGGTGGACAGCATGAACACTGAAGCTTTCTTT. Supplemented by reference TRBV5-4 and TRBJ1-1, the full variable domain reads ETGVTQSPTHLIKTRGQQVTLRCSSQSGHNTVSWYQQALGQGPQFIFQYYREEENGRGNFPPRFSGLQFPNYSSELNVNALELDDSALYLCASRVDSMNTEAFFGQGTRLTVV.

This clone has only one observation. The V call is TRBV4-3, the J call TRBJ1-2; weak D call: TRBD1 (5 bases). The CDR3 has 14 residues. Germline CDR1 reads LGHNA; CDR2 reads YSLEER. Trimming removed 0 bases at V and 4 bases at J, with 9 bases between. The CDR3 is CASSQDLGAYGYTF. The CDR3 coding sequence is TGCGCCAGCAGCCAAGATCTAGGGGCCTATGGCTACACCTTC.

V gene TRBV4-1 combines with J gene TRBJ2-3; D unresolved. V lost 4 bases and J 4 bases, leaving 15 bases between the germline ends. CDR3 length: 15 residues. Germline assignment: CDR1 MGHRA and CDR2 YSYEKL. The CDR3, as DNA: TGCGCCAGCAGCCCCTTGAATAGCCCGGCAGATACGCAGTATTTT. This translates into CASSPLNSPADTQYF.

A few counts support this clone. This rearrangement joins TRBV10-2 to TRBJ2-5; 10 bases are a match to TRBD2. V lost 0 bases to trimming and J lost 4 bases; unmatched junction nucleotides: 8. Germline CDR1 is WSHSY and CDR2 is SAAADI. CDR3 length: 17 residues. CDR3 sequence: CASSESTSGTFRETQYF. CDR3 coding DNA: TGCGCCAGCAGTGAGTCTACTAGCGGGACATTTAGAGAGACCCAGTACTTC.

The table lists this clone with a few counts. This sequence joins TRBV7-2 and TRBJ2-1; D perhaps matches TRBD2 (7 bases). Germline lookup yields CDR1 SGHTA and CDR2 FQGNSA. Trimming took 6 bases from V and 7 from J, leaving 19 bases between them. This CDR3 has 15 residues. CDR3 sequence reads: CASSSDGGRRNEQFF. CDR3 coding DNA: TGTGCCAGCAGTTCCGACGGGGGGCGCAGGAATGAGCAGTTCTTC. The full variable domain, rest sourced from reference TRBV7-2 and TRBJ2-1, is GAGVSQSPSNKVTEKGKDVELRCDPISGHTALYWYRQSLGQGLEFLIYFQGNSAPDKSGLPSDRFSAERTGGSVSTLTIQRTQQEDSAVYLCASSSDGGRRNEQFFGPGTRLTVL.

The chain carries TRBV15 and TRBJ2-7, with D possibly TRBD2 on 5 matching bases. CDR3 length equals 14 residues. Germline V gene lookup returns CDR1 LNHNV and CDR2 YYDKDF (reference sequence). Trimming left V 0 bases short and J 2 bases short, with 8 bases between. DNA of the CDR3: TGTGCCACCAGCAGAGATACGGGGACCTACGAGCAGTACTTC. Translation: CATSRDTGTYEQYF.